The 30 T cell receptor beta chains in this list originate from one sample, sequenced in a study of shared clonotypes between healthy human individuals. Profiled with immunoSEQ multiplex PCR; TCRdb holds only in-frame clones, not every one. Of about 2.2 million clones in the sample, around 95% were seen once. Naive CD8 cells lacked CD45RO and underwent positive selection for CCR7, leaving out terminally differentiated effector memory CD45RA+ cells. Sequences were obtained from naive CD8+ T cells from PBMCs. The receptors come from a man aged 18 to 30 in good health. Some clones in this sample may be carry-over from other donors' samples.

The chain combines TRBV21-1 with TRBJ2-7. TRBV21-1 is a pseudogene segment. CDR3 length: 14 residues. The CDR3 region is CASSRTGTPYEQYF. The CDR3 DNA follows: TGTGCCAGCAGCAGAACCGGGACCCCCTACGAGCAGTACTTC.

The genes are TRBV19 and TRBJ2-2; 8 bases are shared with TRBD1. The V segment lost 5 bases and the J segment 6 bases; nucleotides outside the gene matches: 8. The CDR3 runs to 15 residues. The germline CDR1 and CDR2 sequences are LNHDA and SQIVND (reference sequence). This CDR3 is CASSLTRGPSGELFF. Here the CDR3 DNA reads TGTGCCAGTAGTCTCACCAGGGGGCCATCCGGGGAGCTGTTTTTT.

The chain joins TRBV19 to TRBJ1-1; a possible D gene is TRBD1 (6 bases). Trimming pared 1 base from V and 0 bases from J, leaving 18 bases between. Germline values: CDR1 LNHDA, CDR2 SQIVND (reference sequence). The CDR3 spans 18 residues. Here the CDR3 reads CASSIVSSGVGLNTEAFF. In DNA form, the CDR3 reads TGTGCCAGTAGTATAGTCAGCTCAGGGGTGGGCCTGAACACTGAAGCTTTCTTT.

This clone occurred a few times. The sample has other DNA sequences that encode this CDR3 too. The CDR3 DNA is TGTGCCATCAGTGAGTCGATCGGAGATGGCTACACCTTC. Amino acid sequence: CAISESIGDGYTF. This sequence joins TRBV10-3 and TRBJ1-2, with D unclear. V gave up 0 bases and J gave up 6 bases, with 8 bases separating them. Germline V gives CDR1 ENHRY, CDR2 SYGVKD. This CDR3 contains 13 residues.

This chain links TRBV5-1 with TRBJ1-1; D gene ambiguous. V lost 4 bases and J lost 3, with 13 bases in between. Germline V gives CDR1 SGHRS, CDR2 YFSETQ. The CDR3 is made up of 14 amino acids. The CDR3 DNA reads as TGCGCCAGCAGCCCCCCAAGGATGGACACTGAAGCTTTCTTT. This translates into CASSPPRMDTEAFF.

The chain is built from TRBV27 and TRBJ2-7; TRBD1 matches 8 bases. The CDR3 consists of 13 residues. Trimming took 8 bases from V and 4 from J; bases not matched to a gene: 7. CDR1 MNHEY and CDR2 SMNVEV come from the germline V gene (reference sequence). This CDR3 is CASSTTGAYEQYF. The DNA of the CDR3 is TGTGCCAGCTCCACGACAGGGGCTTACGAGCAGTACTTC.

The chain is built from TRBV29-1 and TRBJ2-5; perhaps TRBD2 as D (5 bases). Germline CDR1 is SQVTM and CDR2 is ANQGSEA. V lost 3 bases to trimming and J lost 1 base, with 21 bases between them. The CDR3 extends over 17 amino acids. In nucleotides, the CDR3 is TGCAGCGTTGAGGATTCTTGGTCACCCCGGGGCCAAGAGACCCAGTACTTC. As protein: CSVEDSWSPRGQETQYF.

This clone is a singleton in its sample. V is TRBV7-6 and J is TRBJ2-7; unclear D gene. V was clipped by 1 base and J by 9 bases, with 22 bases between them. CDR1 is SGHVS, CDR2 FNYEAQ, per germline. The CDR3 contains 16 residues. This CDR3 reads CASSLGQAGRAVGQYF. The CDR3 DNA sequence: TGTGCCAGCAGCTTAGGGCAGGCAGGCCGCGCAGTAGGGCAGTACTTC.

The CDR3 region is CASSQGIRYEQYF. In nucleotides, the CDR3 is TGCGCCAGCAGCCAAGGCATTCGCTACGAGCAGTACTTC. The chain couples TRBV4-1 to TRBJ2-7; D ambiguous. This CDR3 has 13 residues. Germline CDR1 and CDR2: MGHRA and YSYEKL. V was clipped by 1 base and J by 3 bases, with 7 bases between them.

This chain links TRBV7-2 with TRBJ2-4; 12 nucleotides line up with TRBD1. The CDR3 contains 15 residues. Germline CDR1 SGHTA, CDR2 FQGNSA. Germline trimming cut 5 bases from V and 8 bases from J; bases unmatched to any gene: 7. DNA of the CDR3: TGTGCCAGCAGCCAGGGACAGGGGGCTAGGTACATTCAGTACTTC. Its protein is CASSQGQGARYIQYF.

The J gene is TRBJ2-7, the V gene TRBV11-2, with 11 bases that match TRBD2. This CDR3 is built from 19 residues. After removal of 0 bases from V and 5 bases from J, the junction contained 15 bases not matched to a gene. Germline CDR1 SGHAT, CDR2 FQNNGV. CDR3 DNA: TGTGCCAGCAGCTTAGAAGATTTCGGCCTAGCGGGAGGAATCAACGAGCAGTACTTC. Amino acids: CASSLEDFGLAGGINEQYF.

This chain links TRBV7-2 with TRBJ1-3; 8 nucleotides agree with TRBD1. Germline V gene sequence: CDR1 SGHTA, CDR2 FQGNSA. With V trimmed by 3 bases and J by 8 bases, 6 bases remained unmatched. The CDR3 sequence is 14 residues long. The CDR3 nucleotides read TGTGCCAGCAGCTTCAGGGGGACAGGCTACACCATATATTTT. This translates into CASSFRGTGYTIYF.

In nucleotides, the CDR3 is TGTGCCAGCAGCTTAGCGATCGAGGGGGCGCTAAAGGGCTACACCTTC. Amino acids: CASSLAIEGALKGYTF. The gene calls are TRBV7-9 and TRBJ1-2; TRBD1 matches 7 bases. The trim removed 0 bases at V and 8 bases at J, leaving 12 bases unmatched. Per the germline V gene, CDR1 is SEHNR and CDR2 is FQNEAQ (reference sequence). The CDR3 is 16 residues long.

The V gene is TRBV7-9, the J gene TRBJ2-5; no firm D call. The CDR3 contains 13 residues. Germline V CDR1 and CDR2: SEHNR, FQNEAQ (reference sequence). V lost 4 bases and J 5 bases, leaving 11 bases between the germline ends. The CDR3 coding sequence is TGTGCCAGCAGCTGGGGTCGTTGGGAGACCCAGTACTTC. Amino acids: CASSWGRWETQYF.

V usage is TRBV27 and J usage is TRBJ2-5, with D tentatively TRBD2 (5 bases). Trimming took 2 bases from V and 0 from J, leaving 10 bases between them. Germline CDR1 reads MNHEY; CDR2 reads SMNVEV (reference sequence). CDR3 length: 15 residues. The CDR3 DNA follows: TGTGCCAGCAGTTTACGAGGGCCGAACCAAGAGACCCAGTACTTC. Translating gives CASSLRGPNQETQYF.

The CDR3 sequence: CASNLPGTNEEETQYF. In DNA form, the CDR3 reads TGTGCCAGCAACCTCCCCGGGACTAACGAAGAAGAGACCCAGTACTTC. This sequence joins TRBV7-6 and TRBJ2-5; TRBD2 aligns across 7 bases. The CDR3 length is 16 residues. V gave up 7 bases and J gave up 3 bases; unmatched junction bases: 14. The germline gives CDR1 SGHVS, CDR2 FNYEAQ.

V and J are TRBV27 and TRBJ2-7; D gene ambiguous. There are 15 residues in the CDR3. V lost 3 bases, J lost 3 bases, and 15 bases lay in between. The germline V gene has CDR1 MNHEY and CDR2 SMNVEV (reference sequence). In nucleotides, the CDR3 is TGTGCCAGCAGTTTTGCAGCCCTATCTTACTACGAGCAGTACTTC. It encodes CASSFAALSYYEQYF.

The rearrangement links TRBV7-6 to TRBJ1-2; TRBD1 is a possible D gene (6 bases). CDR3 length: 18 residues. Germline V gene data show CDR1 as SGHVS and CDR2 as FNYEAQ. V lost 5 bases and J lost 4, with 26 bases in between. The CDR3 loop is CASSPQRAGTSAGYGYTF. The CDR3, as DNA: TGTGCCAGCAGCCCCCAACGAGCCGGGACATCGGCTGGCTATGGCTACACCTTC.

This clone was observed a single time. The rearrangement uses TRBV27 and TRBJ2-5; 8 positions match TRBD1. CDR1 MNHEY and CDR2 SMNVEV come from the germline V gene (reference sequence). CDR3 length equals 13 residues. The trim removed 8 bases at V and 5 bases at J, leaving 7 bases unmatched. The DNA of the CDR3 is TGTGCCAGCTCCTACAGGGGGTGGGAGACCCAGTACTTC. Translating gives CASSYRGWETQYF.

This chain connects TRBV4-3 to TRBJ2-7; D uncertain. The CDR3 has 17 residues. CDR1 is LGHNA, CDR2 YSLEER, per germline. Trimming shortened V by 0 bases and J by 2 bases, and 17 bases separated the two germline ends. The CDR3 coding sequence is TGCGCCAGCAGCCAAGATTCACTGCCCTTAAACCCCTACGAGCAGTACTTC. This translates into CASSQDSLPLNPYEQYF.

This chain uses TRBV7-9 with TRBJ1-2; weak D call: TRBD1 (5 bases). Trimming shortened V by 0 bases and J by 4 bases, and 15 bases separated the two germline ends. CDR1 is SEHNR and CDR2 is FQNEAQ in the germline V gene (reference sequence). CDR3 length equals 16 residues. The CDR3 loop reads CASSLAGGAVGYGYTF. The CDR3 DNA sequence: TGTGCCAGCAGCTTAGCCGGGGGAGCCGTCGGCTATGGCTACACCTTC. The full variable domain, its missing parts supplied by reference TRBV7-9 and TRBJ1-2, is DTGVSQNPRHKITKRGQNVTFRCDPISEHNRLYWYRQTLGQGPEFLTYFQNEAQLEKSRLLSDRFSAERPKGSFSTLEIQRTEQGDSAMYLCASSLAGGAVGYGYTFGSGTRLTVV.

The chain employs TRBV27 and TRBJ2-1, with 9 bases aligning to TRBD2. V lost 0 bases and J lost 9; bases outside the gene matches: 6. The CDR3 has 15 residues. Germline values: CDR1 MNHEY, CDR2 SMNVEV (reference sequence). The CDR3 here is CASSLSAGGPGEQFF. For the CDR3, the DNA is TGTGCCAGCAGTTTATCTGCGGGAGGGCCGGGTGAGCAGTTCTTC.

The genes are TRBV29-1 and TRBJ2-1; D is perhaps TRBD2 (5 bases). This CDR3 region has 12 residues. In germline, CDR1 is SQVTM, CDR2 ANQGSEA. V was clipped by 4 bases and J by 8 bases, with 12 bases between them. CDR3 bases: TGCAGCGTTGCCCTGGACTGGCATGAGCAGTTCTTC. Translation: CSVALDWHEQFF.

This chain's CDR3 is CASSQAGLSQVRNGYTF. CDR3 sequence (DNA): TGCGCCAGCAGCCAAGCGGGACTATCCCAAGTGAGAAATGGCTACACCTTC. The rearrangement links TRBV4-3 to TRBJ1-2; TRBD1 is a possible D gene (5 bases). Trimming removed 1 base from V and 6 bases from J, with 21 bases in between. CDR3 size: 17 residues. The germline V gene has CDR1 LGHNA and CDR2 YSLEER.

The J gene is TRBJ2-2, the V gene TRBV18; D gene uncertain. This CDR3 spans 16 amino acids. V was cut by 3 bases and J by 0 bases, with 11 bases left in between. The V gene's germline CDR1 is KGHSH and CDR2 LQKENI. The CDR3 DNA sequence: TGTGCCAGCTCACCGGCGGCAGGAGCGAACACCGGGGAGCTGTTTTTT. As protein: CASSPAAGANTGELFF.

The chain is built from TRBV9 and TRBJ2-7; 9 bases are a match to TRBD1. This CDR3 contains 13 residues. The germline V gene encodes CDR1 SGDLS and CDR2 YYNGEE. V dropped 4 bases and J dropped 5; count of bases not matched to a gene: 4. CDR3 DNA sequence: TGTGCCAGCAGCCGACAGGGGGGCCACGAGCAGTACTTC. Residues: CASSRQGGHEQYF.

This clone was observed a single time. The J gene is TRBJ1-5, the V gene TRBV28; TRBD1 agrees at 7 bases. The CDR3 consists of 18 residues. V was clipped by 6 bases and J by 2 bases; unmatched bases: 16. The germline V gene encodes CDR1 MDHEN and CDR2 SYDVKM. CDR3 loop: CASSLAEEGASGNQPQHF. CDR3 coding DNA: TGTGCCAGCAGCCTCGCCGAGGAGGGGGCGTCGGGCAATCAGCCCCAGCATTTT.

The chain couples TRBV6-1 to TRBJ2-7, with D unresolved. V shed 4 bases and J shed 2 bases, with 9 bases lying between them. CDR3 length equals 13 residues. In germline, CDR1 is MNHNS, CDR2 SASEGT. CDR3 in amino acids: CASSVILPYEQYF. As DNA, the CDR3 is TGTGCCAGCAGTGTCATCTTACCCTACGAGCAGTACTTC.

The chain recombines TRBV28 with TRBJ1-2; 9 bases are shared with TRBD1. The CDR3 spans 16 residues. The germline V gene encodes CDR1 MDHEN and CDR2 SYDVKM. V dropped 2 bases and J dropped 2; count of bases not matched to a gene: 6. CDR3 amino acids: CASSLPGQGRNYGYTF. The CDR3 bases are TGTGCCAGCAGTTTACCCGGACAGGGGAGGAACTATGGCTACACCTTC.

The chain is built from TRBV5-6 and TRBJ1-4; 8 nucleotides align to TRBD1. CDR3 size: 13 residues. Trimming took 3 bases from V and 8 from J; bases not matched to a gene: 3. Germline V CDR1 and CDR2: SGHDT, YYEEEE. The chain's CDR3 is CASSYGTGEKLFF. CDR3 DNA: TGTGCCAGCAGCTACGGGACAGGAGAAAAACTGTTTTTT.